This T cell receptor (beta chain) was retrieved from a study of blood T cell repertoires in COVID-19 (dated by TCRdb to about 2020). Describing the broader study: The collaborator samples originated in the United States, Italy and Spain and spanned the acute and convalescent phases of COVID-19. The prospective study material was composed of cDNA or gDNA derived from T cells, B-cell-depleted T cells, or PBMCs. The samples were drawn from the first 160 participants of the ongoing ImmuneRACE study and from 950 to 1,500 subjects provided by 6 global collaborators. The dataset comprised deeply sampled blood TCRbeta repertoires from subjects exposed to, actively infected with, or recovered from COVID-19. HLA class I and class II types, where available, came from metadata supplied by the sample provider rather than from assay-based typing. Nearly every sample came with metadata listing a de-identified subject ID, COVID-19 status, age in years and sex. The repertoires were released in a freely available public database meant as a resource for research on the immune response to SARS-CoV-2.

TCRbeta CDR3 regions were amplified from genomic DNA using the immunoSEQ Assay, a bias-controlled multiplex PCR. Regarding the original processing steps: Within the assay, amplification of reference gene primers was used to estimate how many nucleated cells each sample contained. To quantify the absolute abundance of each unique TCRbeta CDR3 rearrangement, sequence reads were collapsed and filtered. For each sample, productive Simpson clonality was calculated by taking the square root of Simpson's diversity index across productive rearrangements. What TCRdb holds here is the immuneACCESS table cut down to in-frame rearrangements. Part of the clones is not present; checked against another copy, under half of the missing clones reflect an unresolved V gene, and the others are unexplained. V, J and clone size are taken as reported in that table, and D and trimming were inferred from the DNA itself. In this sample the table shows hundreds of thousands of clones, 87% of which occur a single time. The ten largest clones represent 6% to 7% of the sample.

Germline trimming: 5 bases from V, 2 bases from J; junction bases outside gene matches: 5. Its CDR3 holds 14 amino acids, cysteine through phenylalanine. Left in the record is the CDR3 DNA by itself, 42 bases read in frame from the first base. The germline V gene (reference sequence) gives CDR1 as LNHDA and CDR2 as SQIVND. This clone showed up just once. Its binding antigen is unknown. Base qualities are not at hand, and no much larger clone is one base apart. Participants in the prospective study were enrolled through a virtual design, were aged roughly 18 to 100 years, and lived in 24 United States geographic areas. In the prospective study, cohorts were assigned on the basis of participant-reported clinical history obtained from a screening survey and a study questionnaire. ImmuneRACE Cohort 3 recovered participants were defined by two consecutive negative NP/OP PCR tests, healthcare professional clearance, or symptom resolution. Each participant in the prospective study had whole blood, serum and a nasopharyngeal or oropharyngeal swab collected by mobile phlebotomists. Prospective study participants could optionally give additional blood draws and questionnaires over a roughly 2-month period. Blood samples from the prospective study were shipped frozen or at room temperature prior to DNA extraction.

General study outcomes and caveats: Clinical and demographic metadata were provided uncurated, with the amount varying by source and participant.

The clonotype originates from a woman between 40 and 50 years old who had recovered from COVID-19. The sequenced sample was PBMCs or T cells enriched from blood (not recorded which). Here the chain combines TRBV19 and TRBJ1-1; 7 central bases correspond to TRBD1. The CDR3: CASSPDRVNTEAFF. The base sequence is TGTGCCAGTAGTCCAGACAGGGTCAACACTGAAGCTTTCTTT.